This T cell receptor beta chain was documented in a study of beta chain features in type 1 diabetes. Study conclusions and caveats: Shorter TCRB CDR3s, moderately but significantly so, were found in Type 1 diabetes patients in all four CD4+ subsets. cDNA sequencing could over-represent cells with high TCR expression.

Sequencing targeted expressed TCRB transcripts, as all isolated RNA had been reverse transcribed. Profiling relied on immunoSEQ multiplex PCR, and the TCRdb table lists in-frame clones only, not all of them. The table includes about 41,000 clones, approximately 62% detected once. It was one heparinised blood draw, averaging roughly 0.11 L, that each donor gave. From germline, CDR1 is SGHDN and CDR2 FVKESK. V was shortened by 1 base and J by 3 bases, with 9 bases between the two germline ends. This CDR3 spans 14 amino acids. In the case of this clone: Its antigen is not identified.

Sequences were obtained from Tregs from blood. The TCR comes from a man aged 25-40 years with type 1 diabetes. Some clones in this sample may be carry-over from other donors' samples. This chain connects TRBV14 to TRBJ1-1; no firm D call. The CDR3 region has the DNA TGTGCCAGCAGCCAAGTAGAGGTTTACACTGAAGCTTTCTTT. Amino acids: CASSQVEVYTEAFF.